Listed below are T cell receptor beta chains from one sample, sequenced in a study of OX40 agonist ivuxolimab in advanced cancers. Repertoires were generated with immunoSEQ multiplex PCR, while TCRdb's copy carries only in-frame clones and drops some. The table lists over 60,000 clones, nearly 90% of them singletons. The sample consisted of CD4+ or CD8+ T cells sorted from blood, taken in a trial of the OX40 agonist ivuxolimab. The source of these receptors is an adult with an advanced solid tumor such as melanoma, head and neck, liver or kidney cancer. CDR3s include the opening cysteine and the closing phenylalanine or tryptophan. The D gene is left open where the match is weak. Some rows mark clone size as missing; the rest say once, few, many or name a class of expanded clone.

v_call	d_call	j_call	clone_size	cdr3_nt	cdr3_aa
TRBV19	.	TRBJ1-1	few	TGTGCCAGTAGTTATGTGACTATGAACACTGAAGCTTTCTTT	CASSYVTMNTEAFF
TRBV5-1	.	TRBJ1-5	.	TGCGCCAGCAGCTTGGACCAGAATCAGCCCCAGCATTTT	CASSLDQNQPQHF
TRBV2	.	TRBJ2-2	once	TGTGCCAGCAGTGAAGAGCGGTTGGAGGCCGGGGAGCTGTTTTTT	CASSEERLEAGELFF
TRBV27	.	TRBJ2-2	.	TGTGCCAGCAGTTTCTGGGGTCAAAACACCGGGGAGCTGTTTTTT	CASSFWGQNTGELFF
TRBV2	TRBD1	TRBJ1-1	.	TGTGCCAGCAGTGGACAGGGGTTGAACACTGAAGCTTTCTTT	CASSGQGLNTEAFF
TRBV12-5	.	TRBJ2-3	.	TGTGCTAGTGGTACCCGCACAGATACGCAGTATTTT	CASGTRTDTQYF
TRBV30	.	TRBJ1-2	once	TGTGCCTGGAGGCGGACCCACGCGAACTATGGCTACACCTTC	CAWRRTHANYGYTF
TRBV29-1	.	TRBJ1-5	.	TGCAGCGTTGGAAGAGGGGCCGATCAGCCCCAGCATTTT	CSVGRGADQPQHF
TRBV5-1	.	TRBJ1-4	.	TGCGCCAGCACCACGACATCAACTAATGAAAAACTGTTTTTT	CASTTTSTNEKLFF
TRBV5-4	TRBD1	TRBJ2-5	.	TGTGCCAGCAGTTCGACAGGGTCGGGAGAGACCCAGTACTTC	CASSSTGSGETQYF
TRBV5-4	.	TRBJ1-4	.	TGTGCCAGCAGCCAAGACTTAGGCAGAACTAATGAAAAACTGTTTTTT	CASSQDLGRTNEKLFF
TRBV2	.	TRBJ1-5	.	TGTGCCAGCAAAGGGGCAGTTAGCAATCAGCCCCAGCATTTT	CASKGAVSNQPQHF
TRBV7-2	TRBD1	TRBJ1-5	.	TGTGCCAGCAGCGCCTACAGGGGGAGCAATCAGCCCCAGCATTTT	CASSAYRGSNQPQHF
TRBV11-3	TRBD2	TRBJ2-1	.	TGTGCCAGCAGCTTGTCATCTGGAGCGGGAGGGCCGTGGGAGCAGTTCTTC	CASSLSSGAGGPWEQFF
TRBV5-1	TRBD1	TRBJ2-7	few	TGCGCCAGCAGCTCTGGGACAGGGGCGTCCTACGAGCAGTACTTC	CASSSGTGASYEQYF
TRBV2	TRBD1	TRBJ2-3	once	TGTGCCAGCAGTGGGACAGGGACTAGCACAGATACGCAGTATTTT	CASSGTGTSTDTQYF
TRBV19	.	TRBJ2-1	.	TGTGCCAGTAGTATCTCCGCGAGTGTCTCCTACAATGAGCAGTTCTTC	CASSISASVSYNEQFF
TRBV6-5	TRBD1	TRBJ1-1	.	TGTGCCAGCAGTGTATTACAGGGGGTAACTGAAGCTTTCTTT	CASSVLQGVTEAFF
TRBV5-1	.	TRBJ2-5	.	TGCGCCAGCAGCTTGAGACACATGGAGACCCAGTACTTC	CASSLRHMETQYF
TRBV27	.	TRBJ2-5	.	TGTGCCAGCAGTTTATGGCAGCAGGAGACCCAGTACTTC	CASSLWQQETQYF
TRBV4-1	.	TRBJ2-7	once	TGCGCCAGCACCCCTACAGAGCGTCCGGGATCCTACGAGCAGTACTTC	CASTPTERPGSYEQYF
TRBV27	.	TRBJ2-7	.	TGTGCCAGCAGTTGGGGCACGGGGTATACCCACGAGCAGTACTTC	CASSWGTGYTHEQYF
TRBV6-5	.	TRBJ2-2	.	TGTGCCAGCACCCCAGGTGTTGGGCGGGAGCTGTTTTTT	CASTPGVGRELFF
TRBV5-1	.	TRBJ2-3	once	TGCGCCAGCAGCTTAGTGACTCGCACAGATACGCAGTATTTT	CASSLVTRTDTQYF
TRBV19	.	TRBJ2-1	.	TGTGCCAGTAACGGGCACTCCTACAATGAGCAGTTCTTC	CASNGHSYNEQFF
TRBV11-1	.	TRBJ2-1	.	TGTGCCAGCAGCCCTCGGGAGCGCGTGACTGGGAATGAGCAGTTCTTC	CASSPRERVTGNEQFF
TRBV30	TRBD2	TRBJ2-1	.	TGTGCCGGACTAGCTTCGGGGGTTAATGAGCAGTTCTTC	CAGLASGVNEQFF
TRBV10-2	TRBD2	TRBJ2-7	.	TGCGCCAGCGGCGAAGGACTAGCGGGCTCCTACGAGCAGTACTTC	CASGEGLAGSYEQYF
TRBV9	.	TRBJ2-5	.	TGTGCCAGCAGCGTAGAGCCGGGTCAAGAGACCCAGTACTTC	CASSVEPGQETQYF
TRBV5-1	.	TRBJ1-1	.	TGCGCCAGCAGCTTTTCGGGACAGAACACTGAAGCTTTCTTT	CASSFSGQNTEAFF
TRBV6-5	.	TRBJ1-3	once	TGTGCCAGCAGGGACACCGCTGGGGGAAACACCATATATTTT	CASRDTAGGNTIYF
TRBV28	.	TRBJ1-5	.	TGTGCCAGCCGACCCGGGGGGTTCAATAGCAATCAGCCCCAGCATTTT	CASRPGGFNSNQPQHF
TRBV18	TRBD1	TRBJ1-2	.	TGTGCCAGCTCACCAGTGGCAGGGGGCGAGGTCTATGGCTACACCTTC	CASSPVAGGEVYGYTF
TRBV6-5	.	TRBJ1-1	.	TGTGCCAGCAGTGAAGGACAAGGGAACACTGAAGCTTTCTTT	CASSEGQGNTEAFF
TRBV4-1	.	TRBJ1-1	.	TGCGCCAGCAGGCACGGCGTGGTGAACCACGATGCGGACACTGAAGCTTTCTTT	CASRHGVVNHDADTEAFF
TRBV7-9	.	TRBJ1-3	.	TGTGCCAGCAGCTTAGAGGGGATGACTGGAAACACCATATATTTT	CASSLEGMTGNTIYF
TRBV28	TRBD1	TRBJ2-7	once	TGTGCCAGCAGTTTAAGTTCGACAGGGTCCTACGAGCAGTACTTC	CASSLSSTGSYEQYF
TRBV5-4	.	TRBJ2-7	.	TGTGCCAGCGGCGCCGGGACGTACTACGAGCAGTACTTC	CASGAGTYYEQYF
TRBV7-8	TRBD1	TRBJ2-7	.	TGTGCCAGCAGCCTGACAGGGGGTGGGGAGCAGTACTTC	CASSLTGGGEQYF
TRBV5-6	TRBD2	TRBJ2-1	.	TGTGCCAGCAGCATGCCGACTAGCCCCAATGAGCAGTTCTTC	CASSMPTSPNEQFF
TRBV9	.	TRBJ2-7	.	TGTGCCAGCAGCGTAGCCCAGGGGTCGTACGAGCAGTACTTC	CASSVAQGSYEQYF
TRBV30	.	TRBJ2-3	.	TGTGCCTGGAGAGACGGTTCCCAGGATACGCAGTATTTT	CAWRDGSQDTQYF
TRBV5-1	TRBD2	TRBJ2-1	.	TGCGCCAGCAGCTCCTGGACTAGCGGGGGCAATGAGCAGTTCTTC	CASSSWTSGGNEQFF
TRBV9	.	TRBJ2-7	.	TGTGCCAGCAGCGTAGGGACAGAGCCCTACGAGCAGTACTTC	CASSVGTEPYEQYF
TRBV5-1	TRBD1	TRBJ1-2	.	TGCGCCAGCAGCTCGGACAGGGGGAGGTGGGATGGCTACACCTTC	CASSSDRGRWDGYTF
TRBV7-3	.	TRBJ1-1	.	TGTGCCAGCAGCGTCCGGGACGGCACTGAAGCTTTCTTT	CASSVRDGTEAFF
TRBV27	TRBD2	TRBJ2-3	.	TGTGCCAGCAGTTTAGGACGCCTAGCGGGAGCAGATACGCAGTATTTT	CASSLGRLAGADTQYF
TRBV6-1	.	TRBJ2-5	.	TGTGCCAGCAGCCCAGCGGCCTTGTACCAAGAGACCCAGTACTTC	CASSPAALYQETQYF
TRBV7-9	.	TRBJ2-7	.	TGTGCCAGCAGCTCTGTTACCTACGAGCAGTACTTC	CASSSVTYEQYF
TRBV19	.	TRBJ2-7	.	TGTGCCAGTAGTATCAGCGGCGCTAGCGAGCAGTACTTC	CASSISGASEQYF
TRBV2	TRBD1	TRBJ2-5	.	TGTGCCAGCAGTGAAGTAGGACAGGGATTGGGGCAGTACTTC	CASSEVGQGLGQYF
TRBV5-1	.	TRBJ2-5	medium-sized	TGCGCCAGCAGCGGCTGGGGGGATGGGGAGACCCAGTACTTC	CASSGWGDGETQYF
TRBV2	.	TRBJ2-3	.	TGTGCCAGCAGTGTAGGGACCCATACGCAGTATTTT	CASSVGTHTQYF
TRBV9	TRBD2	TRBJ2-5	once	TGTGCCAGCAGCGTAGCCGCGGGAGTCCAAGAGACCCAGTACTTC	CASSVAAGVQETQYF
TRBV19	TRBD2	TRBJ2-3	.	TGTGCCAGTAGTATAACCAGCGGGAGTACGCCTAGCACAGATACGCAGTATTTT	CASSITSGSTPSTDTQYF
TRBV19	.	TRBJ1-1	.	TGTGCCAGTAGCTCCGGAGCGACGGCGAACACTGAAGCTTTCTTT	CASSSGATANTEAFF
TRBV18	.	TRBJ2-1	once	TGTGCCAGCTCACCGTCGTGGGACACCGGTAACAATGAGCAGTTCTTC	CASSPSWDTGNNEQFF
TRBV2	.	TRBJ1-6	.	TGTGCCAGCACCTCGACAGGCCTTAATTCACCCCTCCACTTT	CASTSTGLNSPLHF
TRBV6-5	TRBD1	TRBJ1-3	.	TGTGCCAGCAGGGGGACAGGTCGCGATGGAAACACCATATATTTT	CASRGTGRDGNTIYF